The 31 T cell receptor beta chains given below trace back to one sample, sequenced in a study of OX40 agonist ivuxolimab in advanced cancers. TCRdb's copy holds only in-frame clones and misses some; the assay was immunoSEQ multiplex PCR. This table has approximately 49,000 clones, 85% appearing once. This specimen was CD4+ or CD8+ T cells sorted from blood, taken in a trial of the OX40 agonist ivuxolimab. The source is an adult with an advanced solid tumor such as melanoma, head and neck, liver or kidney cancer.

This chain uses TRBV15 with TRBJ1-3, with no clear D. Germline loops: CDR1 LNHNV, CDR2 YYDKDF (reference sequence). The CDR3 contains 16 residues. Deletions cut 0 bases from V and 0 bases from J, with 9 bases between. The CDR3 protein is CATSRDEAYSGNTIYF. The CDR3 region has the DNA TGTGCCACCAGCAGAGATGAGGCCTACTCTGGAAACACCATATATTTT.

This sequence joins TRBV7-9 and TRBJ2-7; 7 bases fit TRBD1. CDR1 and CDR2 (germline): SEHNR, FQNEAQ (reference sequence). The ends lost 1 base at V and 6 bases at J; junction bases unmatched: 6. CDR3 length: 14 amino acids. The CDR3 sequence is CASSLEGDRTEQYF. CDR3 sequence (DNA): TGTGCCAGCAGCTTAGAGGGGGACAGAACCGAGCAGTACTTC.

The rearrangement links TRBV4-3 to TRBJ2-2; 7 positions match TRBD1. CDR3 size: 13 residues. V was clipped by 5 bases and J by 10 bases; unmatched bases: 7. Germline-derived CDR1 and CDR2 are LGHNA and YSLEER. The CDR3 nucleotides are TGCGCCAGCAGCACCCAGGGGGATGAGGAGCTGTTTTTT. This encodes CASSTQGDEELFF.

The chain links TRBV27 to TRBJ2-7, with D tentatively TRBD2 (6 bases). Germline V lookup: CDR1 MNHEY, CDR2 SMNVEV (reference sequence). The V gene lost 1 base and the J gene lost 4 bases, with 11 bases spanning the gap. The CDR3 totals 14 residues. The CDR3 spells CASSLFAGNYEQYF. The CDR3 DNA is TGTGCCAGCAGTTTATTCGCGGGGAATTACGAGCAGTACTTC.

The rearrangement links TRBV6-6 to TRBJ2-2; D is unclear. CDR3 size: 13 residues. Germline values: CDR1 MNHNY, CDR2 SVGAGI (reference sequence). The V end lost 8 bases, the J end lost 5 bases, and 12 bases lay between the germline ends. The CDR3 sequence is CASGKTLTGELFF. CDR3 DNA: TGTGCCAGCGGGAAGACTCTAACCGGGGAGCTGTTTTTT.

The rearrangement uses TRBV28 and TRBJ2-2, with TRBD2 matching 8 bases. The V gene end was trimmed by 7 bases and the J gene end by 7 bases; junction bases not matched to a gene: 11. Germline loops: CDR1 MDHEN, CDR2 SYDVKM. The CDR3 consists of 15 residues. CDR3 residues: CASTNPGGEIGELFF. Written as DNA, the CDR3 is TGTGCCAGCACCAACCCGGGAGGGGAGATCGGGGAGCTGTTTTTT.

The sample holds one count of this clone. V usage is TRBV28 and J usage is TRBJ1-1; 8 bases are a match to TRBD1. Per the germline V gene, CDR1 is MDHEN and CDR2 is SYDVKM. V was clipped by 3 bases and J by 6 bases; unmatched bases: 6. This CDR3 comprises 14 residues. CDR3 nucleotides: TGTGCCAGCAGTTTGACCAGGGGGCACGCTGAAGCTTTCTTT. Amino acids: CASSLTRGHAEAFF. The variable domain in full, completed from reference TRBV28 and TRBJ1-1, reads DVKVTQSSRYLVKRTGEKVFLECVQDMDHENMFWYRQDPGLGLRLIYFSYDVKMKEKGDIPEGYSVSREKKERFSLILESASTNQTSMYLCASSLTRGHAEAFFGQGTRLTVV.

This chain links TRBV28 with TRBJ2-3; tentatively, D is TRBD2 (6 bases). Germline lookup yields CDR1 MDHEN and CDR2 SYDVKM. CDR3 length equals 19 residues. Trimming shortened V by 6 bases and J by 2 bases, and 27 bases separated the two germline ends. The CDR3 reads CASRSLGALLAHPTDTQYF. DNA of the CDR3: TGTGCCAGCAGGAGTTTGGGTGCTCTACTAGCTCACCCCACAGATACGCAGTATTTT.

The chain uses TRBV28 and TRBJ1-5, with a weak D call TRBD1 (5 bases). Germline CDR1 reads MDHEN; CDR2 reads SYDVKM. Deletions cut 7 bases from V and 4 bases from J, with 17 bases between. This CDR3 is built from 15 residues. CDR3 coding DNA: TGTGCCAGCACTCTACCCGGGACCAAGAATCAGCCCCAGCATTTT. Encoded protein: CASTLPGTKNQPQHF. Variable domain in full (rest from reference TRBV28 and TRBJ1-5): DVKVTQSSRYLVKRTGEKVFLECVQDMDHENMFWYRQDPGLGLRLIYFSYDVKMKEKGDIPEGYSVSREKKERFSLILESASTNQTSMYLCASTLPGTKNQPQHFGDGTRLSIL.

The chain employs TRBV5-3 and TRBJ1-5; D ambiguous. TRBV5-3 is marked as an open reading frame, function uncertain. V was shortened by 10 bases and J by 0 bases, with 14 bases between the two germline ends. This CDR3 has 14 residues. This CDR3 reads CAGRRHNSNQPQHF. The CDR3 DNA reads TGTGCCGGGCGGAGACACAATAGCAATCAGCCCCAGCATTTT.

The chain combines TRBV19 with TRBJ1-1, with D perhaps TRBD1 (5 bases). Germline assignment: CDR1 LNHDA and CDR2 SQIVND (reference sequence). Trimming took 3 bases from V and 7 from J, leaving 15 bases between them. This CDR3 region has 14 residues. The CDR3 reads CASSISPGAYEAFF. Written as DNA, the CDR3 is TGTGCCAGTAGTATTTCTCCTGGGGCCTATGAAGCTTTCTTT. Full variable domain (outside the CDR3, taken from reference TRBV19 and TRBJ1-1): DGGITQSPKYLFRKEGQNVTLSCEQNLNHDAMYWYRQDPGQGLRLIYYSQIVNDFQKGDIAEGYSVSREKKESFPLTVTSAQKNPTAFYLCASSISPGAYEAFFGQGTRLTVV.

The sample holds a few counts of this clone. The V call is TRBV27, the J call TRBJ2-5; no definite D call. V lost 4 bases and J lost 3, with 21 bases in between. Germline V gene data show CDR1 as MNHEY and CDR2 as SMNVEV (reference sequence). The CDR3 is 17 residues long. The CDR3 reads CASSSYDHIKLKETQYF. In DNA, the CDR3 is TGTGCCAGCAGTTCATATGACCATATCAAACTAAAAGAGACCCAGTACTTC.

V gene TRBV9 combines with J gene TRBJ2-3, with D unclear. This CDR3 region has 15 residues. With 3 bases removed from V and 1 base from J, the gap between germline ends came to 12 bases. Germline V gene lookup returns CDR1 SGDLS and CDR2 YYNGEE. CDR3 loop: CASSAPTRGTDTQYF. The CDR3 nucleotides are TGTGCCAGCAGCGCTCCGACCCGGGGCACAGATACGCAGTATTTT.

This chain links TRBV7-9 with TRBJ2-3; D is perhaps TRBD2 (5 bases). V was clipped by 5 bases and J by 0 bases, with 12 bases between them. The CDR3 consists of 15 residues. Germline V CDR1 and CDR2: SEHNR, FQNEAQ (reference sequence). For the CDR3, the DNA is TGTGCCAGCAGCGCGACTATGGCTAGCACAGATACGCAGTATTTT. Translated: CASSATMASTDTQYF.

A single count supports this clone. The rearrangement joins TRBV11-3 to TRBJ2-7; D is unresolved. V gave up 6 bases and J gave up 6 bases, with 6 bases separating them. The germline gives CDR1 SGHNT, CDR2 YENEEA. CDR3 length: 10 amino acids. The CDR3 DNA is TGTGCCAGCAGGGGTGGCGAGCAGTACTTC. Amino acids: CASRGGEQYF.

This rearrangement joins TRBV5-4 to TRBJ2-7, with D tentatively TRBD2 (7 bases). Germline CDR1 and CDR2: SGHNT and YYREEE (reference sequence). The CDR3 totals 17 residues. Trimming shortened V by 0 bases and J by 2 bases, and 18 bases separated the two germline ends. CDR3 amino acids: CASSLVGGPLETYEQYV. DNA of the CDR3: TGTGCCAGCAGCTTGGTGGGGGGGCCCTTGGAAACCTACGAGCAGTACGTC.

This chain uses TRBV5-8 with TRBJ2-2; TRBD1 aligns across 7 bases. Germline CDR1 reads SGHTS; CDR2 reads YDEGEE. This CDR3 comprises 18 residues. Unmatched junction bases numbered 13, after V lost 5 bases and J lost 0 bases. The DNA for the CDR3 is TGTGCCAGCAGAGGGGAAGGGGGCATAATATCGAACACCGGGGAGCTGTTTTTT. It translates to CASRGEGGIISNTGELFF.

The chain employs TRBV6-6 and TRBJ1-1; weak D call: TRBD1 (6 bases). Trimming removed 2 bases at V and 4 bases at J, with 17 bases between. The CDR3 loop spans 16 amino acids. Germline-derived CDR1 and CDR2 are MNHNY and SVGAGI (reference sequence). As DNA, the CDR3 is TGTGCCAGCAGTTACCGGAGCCAGGGGCCGATCACTGAAGCTTTCTTT. It yields the protein CASSYRSQGPITEAFF.

The rearrangement joins TRBV6-5 to TRBJ1-2; D not resolved. This CDR3 has 11 residues. Trimming left V 8 bases short and J 6 bases short, with 10 bases between. From germline, CDR1 is MNHEY and CDR2 SVGAGI. The CDR3 nucleotides are TGTGCCAGCTCAACGGAGAATGGCTACACCTTC. Residues: CASSTENGYTF.

The chain combines TRBV6-5 with TRBJ1-5; D unresolved. Per the germline V gene, CDR1 is MNHEY and CDR2 is SVGAGI. V lost 5 bases and J lost 0, with 11 bases in between. The CDR3 contains 15 residues. CDR3 nucleotide sequence: TGTGCCAGCAGTCTTTCGATCTATAGCAATCAGCCCCAGCATTTT. As protein: CASSLSIYSNQPQHF.

V usage is TRBV27 and J usage is TRBJ2-5; either TRBD1 or TRBD2 may fit D (5 bases each). The V end lost 5 bases, the J end lost 2 bases, and 21 bases lay between the germline ends. The germline CDR1 and CDR2 sequences are MNHEY and SMNVEV (reference sequence). This CDR3 has 17 residues. Here the CDR3 reads CASSLQEWDRYQETQYF. CDR3 bases: TGTGCCAGCAGTCTTCAAGAGTGGGACCGTTATCAAGAGACCCAGTACTTC.

This sequence joins TRBV9 and TRBJ2-7; possibly TRBD1 for D (6 bases). Germline values: CDR1 SGDLS, CDR2 YYNGEE. This CDR3 is built from 16 residues. Trimming left V 0 bases short and J 1 base short, with 14 bases between. CDR3 in DNA: TGTGCCAGCAGCGTAGGGGGTCAGGGGAATTCCTACGAGCAGTACTTC. Protein sequence: CASSVGGQGNSYEQYF.

This chain uses TRBV7-8 with TRBJ1-3; D is uncertain. CDR1 SGHVS and CDR2 FQNEAQ come from the germline V gene. This CDR3 is 14 amino acids long. V was pared by 1 base and J by 4 bases, with 8 bases between. This CDR3 reads CASSLGRGGNTIYF. The CDR3 DNA follows: TGTGCCAGCAGCTTAGGACGGGGAGGAAACACCATATATTTT.

As DNA, the CDR3 is TGTGCCAGCAGCGCGGGACTAGCGGGGTTCAACAATGAGCAGTTCTTC. Its protein is CASSAGLAGFNNEQFF. V usage is TRBV7-3 and J usage is TRBJ2-1; 13 nucleotides line up with TRBD2. Germline V gives CDR1 SGHTA, CDR2 FQGTGA. The CDR3 has 16 residues. After removal of 5 bases from V and 5 bases from J, the junction contained 6 bases not matched to a gene.

The J gene is TRBJ2-1, the V gene TRBV27; D may be TRBD1 (5 bases). Germline-derived CDR1 and CDR2 are MNHEY and SMNVEV (reference sequence). The germline V and J ends were trimmed by 3 bases and 0 bases, with 15 bases remaining between them. The CDR3 totals 17 residues. CDR3 protein: CASSFGQRISSYNEQFF. CDR3 nucleotide sequence: TGTGCCAGCAGTTTCGGACAAAGGATAAGCTCCTACAATGAGCAGTTCTTC.

CDR3 residues: CASTPYAPPSSTDTQYF. The CDR3 DNA follows: TGTGCCAGCACCCCTTACGCCCCCCCCTCTAGCACAGATACGCAGTATTTT. V gene TRBV27 combines with J gene TRBJ2-3; D is unclear. Per the germline V gene, CDR1 is MNHEY and CDR2 is SMNVEV (reference sequence). This CDR3 is 17 amino acids long. The V end lost 7 bases, the J end lost 0 bases, and 20 bases lay between the germline ends.

V gene TRBV9 combines with J gene TRBJ1-1; D is unresolved. The CDR3 contains 13 residues. Per germline, CDR1 SGDLS and CDR2 YYNGEE. Trimming removed 3 bases from V and 4 bases from J, with 10 bases in between. The CDR3 coding sequence is TGTGCCAGCAGCGCCGCGGGTGGCACTGAAGCTTTCTTT. Its translation is CASSAAGGTEAFF. The whole variable domain, filled in from reference TRBV9 and TRBJ1-1, reads DSGVTQTPKHLITATGQRVTLRCSPRSGDLSVYWYQQSLDQGLQFLIQYYNGEERAKGNILERFSAQQFPDLHSELNLSSLELGDSALYFCASSAAGGTEAFFGQGTRLTVV.

The chain is built from TRBV14 and TRBJ2-3; D is perhaps TRBD2 (5 bases). The CDR3 extends over 15 amino acids. The V and J ends lost 0 bases and 0 bases respectively, with 7 bases between them. Germline assignment: CDR1 SGHDN and CDR2 FVKESK. The CDR3 reads CASSQDGVSTDTQYF. In DNA, the CDR3 is TGTGCCAGCAGCCAAGACGGGGTAAGCACAGATACGCAGTATTTT.

The chain combines TRBV7-9 with TRBJ2-5; the match to TRBD1 covers 7 bases. The CDR3 extends over 14 amino acids. Germline V gene data show CDR1 as SEHNR and CDR2 as FQNEAQ (reference sequence). The V segment lost 5 bases and the J segment 3 bases; nucleotides outside the gene matches: 6. The CDR3 spells CASSTKDREETQYF. For the CDR3, the DNA is TGTGCCAGCAGCACAAAAGACAGGGAAGAGACCCAGTACTTC.

J is TRBJ2-3 and V is TRBV6-4; tentatively, D is TRBD2 (5 bases). V lost 10 bases and J 1 base, leaving 12 bases between the germline ends. The germline V gene has CDR1 MRHNA and CDR2 SNTAGT. CDR3 size: 13 residues. This CDR3 is CATRAEGTDTQYF. The CDR3 DNA follows: TGTGCCACCCGGGCGGAGGGCACAGATACGCAGTATTTT.

The chain links TRBV19 to TRBJ1-2, with no clear D. Germline V gives CDR1 LNHDA, CDR2 SQIVND (reference sequence). Deletions cut 0 bases from V and 4 bases from J, with 12 bases between. The length of the CDR3 is 15 residues. The CDR3 loop is CASSIEVGVVYGYTF. CDR3 in DNA: TGTGCCAGTAGTATAGAGGTCGGGGTAGTCTATGGCTACACCTTC.